This TCR beta chain came from a study of T cell responses to AZD1222 COVID-19 vaccine. Study-wide results and caveats: Seropositive AZD1222 recipients at baseline numbered only five or six.

The repertoire was sequenced with immunoSEQ multiplex PCR; TCRdb's copy has only in-frame clones and lacks some. Among about 150,000 clones, roughly 90% were seen once, and the ten largest hold under 20%. A word on this clone: Its cognate antigen is unknown.

The source of this sequence is an adult in good health. This material consisted of peripheral blood, taken on day 0 of AZD1222 vaccination.

CDR3 nucleotides: TGTGCCAGCAGCTTGGCCGAGACTGGAAACACCATATATTTT. Protein sequence: CASSLAETGNTIYF. The chain recombines TRBV5-6 with TRBJ1-3; no clear D gene. The CDR3 covers 14 residues. Germline lookup yields CDR1 SGHDT and CDR2 YYEEEE. V was shortened by 0 bases and J by 2 bases, with 6 bases between the two germline ends. Full variable domain (rest looked up from reference TRBV5-6 and TRBJ1-3): DAGVTQSPTHLIKTRGQQVTLRCSPKSGHDTVSWYQQALGQGPQFIFQYYEEEERQRGNFPDRFSGHQFPNYSSELNVNALLLGDSALYLCASSLAETGNTIYFGEGSWLTVV.